This T cell receptor (beta chain) originates from a study of shared clonotypes between healthy human individuals. V was pared by 0 bases and J by 4 bases, with 5 bases of the junction left unmatched. CDR1 SGHRS and CDR2 YFSETQ come from the germline V gene. CDR3 length equals 15 residues. This clone was recorded once. Sequenced by immunoSEQ multiplex PCR; TCRdb stores in-frame clones only, minus some. The sample has roughly 2.5 million clones; roughly 92% are singletons. This receptor was obtained from a man younger than 35 in good health. V and J are TRBV5-1 and TRBJ2-7; TRBD1 aligns across 9 bases. What was sequenced was naive CD4+ T cells sorted from blood. As for subset: CD45RA+ positively selected. The CDR3 nucleotides read TGCGCCAGCAGCTTGGAAACAGGGGGCGGGTACGAGCAGTACTTC. Translating it yields CASSLETGGGYEQYF.